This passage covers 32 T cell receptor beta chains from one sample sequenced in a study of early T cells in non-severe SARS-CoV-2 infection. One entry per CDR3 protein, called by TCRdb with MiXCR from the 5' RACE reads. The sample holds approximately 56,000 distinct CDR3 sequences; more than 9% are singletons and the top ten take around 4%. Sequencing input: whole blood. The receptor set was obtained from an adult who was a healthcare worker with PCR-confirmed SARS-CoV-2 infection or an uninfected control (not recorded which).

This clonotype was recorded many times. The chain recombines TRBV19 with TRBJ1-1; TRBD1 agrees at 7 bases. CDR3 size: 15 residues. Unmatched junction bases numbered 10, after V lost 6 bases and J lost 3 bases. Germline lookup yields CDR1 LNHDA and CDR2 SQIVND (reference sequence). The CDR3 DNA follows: TGTGCCAGTAGGAAAGAGACAGGGATGGACACTGAAGCTTTCTTT. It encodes CASRKETGMDTEAFF.

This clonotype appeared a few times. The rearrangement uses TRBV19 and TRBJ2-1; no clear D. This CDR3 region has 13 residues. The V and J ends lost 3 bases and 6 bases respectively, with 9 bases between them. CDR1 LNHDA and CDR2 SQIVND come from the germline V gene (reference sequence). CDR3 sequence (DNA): TGTGCCAGTAGTATGCGTCTCTCCAATGAGCAGTTCTTC. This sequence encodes CASSMRLSNEQFF.

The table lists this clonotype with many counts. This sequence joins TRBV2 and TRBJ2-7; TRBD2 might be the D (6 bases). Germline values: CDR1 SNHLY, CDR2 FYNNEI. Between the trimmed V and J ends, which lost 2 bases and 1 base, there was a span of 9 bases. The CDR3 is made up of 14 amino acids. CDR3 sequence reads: CASSEPSESYEQYF. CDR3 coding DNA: TGTGCCAGCAGTGAACCTAGCGAATCCTACGAGCAGTACTTC. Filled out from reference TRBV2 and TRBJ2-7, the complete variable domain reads EPEVTQTPSHQVTQMGQEVILRCVPISNHLYFYWYRQILGQKVEFLVSFYNNEISEKSEIFDDQFSVERPDGSNFTLKIRSTKLEDSAMYFCASSEPSESYEQYFGPGTRLTVT.

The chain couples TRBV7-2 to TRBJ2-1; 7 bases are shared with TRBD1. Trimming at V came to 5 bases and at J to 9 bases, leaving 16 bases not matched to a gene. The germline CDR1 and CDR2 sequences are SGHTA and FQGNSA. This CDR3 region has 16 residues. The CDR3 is CASSLDRARWVSEQFF. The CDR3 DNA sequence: TGTGCCAGCAGCCTCGACAGGGCCCGGTGGGTGAGTGAGCAGTTCTTC.

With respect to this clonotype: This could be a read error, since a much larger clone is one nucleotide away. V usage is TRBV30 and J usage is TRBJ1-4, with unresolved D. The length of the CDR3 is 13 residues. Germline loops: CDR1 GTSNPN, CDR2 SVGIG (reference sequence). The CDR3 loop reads CVWSGGDNEKLFF. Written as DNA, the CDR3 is TGTGTCTGGAGTGGCGGGGATAATGAAAAACTGTTTTTT.

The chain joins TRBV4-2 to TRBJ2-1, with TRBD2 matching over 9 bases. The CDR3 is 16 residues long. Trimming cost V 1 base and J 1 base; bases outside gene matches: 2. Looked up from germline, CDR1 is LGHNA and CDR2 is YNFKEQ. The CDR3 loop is CASSQVAGVSYNEQFF. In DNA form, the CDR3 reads TGTGCCAGCAGCCAAGTAGCGGGAGTTTCCTACAATGAGCAGTTCTTC.

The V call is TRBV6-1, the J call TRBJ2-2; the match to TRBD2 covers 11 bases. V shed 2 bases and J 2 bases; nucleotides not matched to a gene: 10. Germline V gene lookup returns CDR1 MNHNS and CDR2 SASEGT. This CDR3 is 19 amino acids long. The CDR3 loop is CASSERISGRDRNTGELFF. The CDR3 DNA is TGTGCCAGCAGTGAAAGGATTAGCGGGAGGGACCGCAACACCGGGGAGCTGTTTTTT.

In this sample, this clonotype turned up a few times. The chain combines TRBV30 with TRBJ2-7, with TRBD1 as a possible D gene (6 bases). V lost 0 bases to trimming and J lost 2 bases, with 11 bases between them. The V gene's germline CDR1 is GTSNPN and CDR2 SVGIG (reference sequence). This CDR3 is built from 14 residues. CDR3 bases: TGTGCCTGGAGTGTCCGGACAGTCCCCTACGAGCAGTACTTC. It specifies CAWSVRTVPYEQYF.

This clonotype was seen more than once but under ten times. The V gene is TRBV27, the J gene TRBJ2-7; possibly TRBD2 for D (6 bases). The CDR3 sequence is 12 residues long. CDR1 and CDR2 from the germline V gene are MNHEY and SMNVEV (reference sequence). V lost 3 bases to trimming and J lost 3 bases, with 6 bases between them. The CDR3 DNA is TGTGCCAGCAGTTTCGGGGGCTACGAGCAGTACTTC. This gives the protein CASSFGGYEQYF.

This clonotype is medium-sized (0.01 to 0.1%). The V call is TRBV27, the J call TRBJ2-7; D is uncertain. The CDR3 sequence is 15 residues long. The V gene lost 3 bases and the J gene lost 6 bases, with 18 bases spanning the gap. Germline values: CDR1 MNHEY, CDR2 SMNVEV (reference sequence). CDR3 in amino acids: CASSFGLDPAGEQYF. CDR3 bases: TGTGCCAGCAGTTTTGGTCTGGACCCCGCCGGCGAGCAGTACTTC.

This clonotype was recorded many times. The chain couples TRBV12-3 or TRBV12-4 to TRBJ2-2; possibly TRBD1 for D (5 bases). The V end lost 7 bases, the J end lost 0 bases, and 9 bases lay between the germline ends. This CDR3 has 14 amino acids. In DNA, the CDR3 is TGTGCCAGCACTCCGACAGCGAACACCGGGGAGCTGTTTTTT. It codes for CASTPTANTGELFF.

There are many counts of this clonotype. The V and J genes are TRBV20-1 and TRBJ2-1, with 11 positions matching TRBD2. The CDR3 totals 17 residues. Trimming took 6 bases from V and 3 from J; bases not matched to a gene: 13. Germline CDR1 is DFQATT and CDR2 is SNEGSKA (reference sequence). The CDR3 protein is CSAPRGLAGGHYNEQFF. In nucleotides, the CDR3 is TGCAGTGCCCCCCGGGGTCTAGCGGGAGGCCACTACAATGAGCAGTTCTTC.

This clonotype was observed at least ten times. This CDR3 reads CSAPAGKLAVLYEQYF. Here the CDR3 DNA reads TGCAGTGCTCCCGCGGGGAAGTTAGCGGTTCTCTACGAGCAGTACTTC. This sequence joins TRBV20-1 and TRBJ2-7; a possible D gene is TRBD2 (6 bases). CDR3 length: 16 amino acids. The V end was cut by 5 bases, the J end by 3 bases, with 23 bases between. Per germline, CDR1 DFQATT and CDR2 SNEGSKA (reference sequence).

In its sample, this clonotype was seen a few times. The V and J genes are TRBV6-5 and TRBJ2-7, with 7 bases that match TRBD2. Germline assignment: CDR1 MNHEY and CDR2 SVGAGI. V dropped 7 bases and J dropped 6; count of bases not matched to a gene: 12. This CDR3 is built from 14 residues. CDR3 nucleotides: TGTGCCAGCACCCGCGGGGCGGGAGATTTCGAGCAGTACTTC. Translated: CASTRGAGDFEQYF.

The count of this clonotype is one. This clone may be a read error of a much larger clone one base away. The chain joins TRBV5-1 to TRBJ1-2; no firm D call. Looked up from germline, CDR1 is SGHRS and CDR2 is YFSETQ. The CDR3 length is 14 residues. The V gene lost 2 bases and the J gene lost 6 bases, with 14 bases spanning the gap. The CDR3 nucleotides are TGCGCCAGCAGCTTCAAGAAGGGCGGAAATGGCTACACCTTC. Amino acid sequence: CASSFKKGGNGYTF.

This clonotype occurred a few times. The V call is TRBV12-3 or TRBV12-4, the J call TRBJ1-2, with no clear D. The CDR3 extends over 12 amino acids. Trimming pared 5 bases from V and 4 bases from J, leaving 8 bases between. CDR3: CASSQIAYGYTF. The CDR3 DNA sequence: TGTGCCAGCAGTCAGATTGCCTATGGCTACACCTTC.

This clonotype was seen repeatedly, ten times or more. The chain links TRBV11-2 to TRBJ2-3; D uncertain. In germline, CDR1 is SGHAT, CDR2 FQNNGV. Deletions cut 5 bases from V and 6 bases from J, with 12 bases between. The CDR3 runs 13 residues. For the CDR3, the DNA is TGTGCCAGCAGCCTCGATAGCTGGGATACGCAGTATTTT. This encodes CASSLDSWDTQYF.

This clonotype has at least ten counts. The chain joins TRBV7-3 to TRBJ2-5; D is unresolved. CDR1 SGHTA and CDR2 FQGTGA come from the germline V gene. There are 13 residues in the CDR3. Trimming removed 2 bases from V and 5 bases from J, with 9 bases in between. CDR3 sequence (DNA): TGTGCCAGCAGCTTAGGGAACGGGGAGACCCAGTACTTC. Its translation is CASSLGNGETQYF. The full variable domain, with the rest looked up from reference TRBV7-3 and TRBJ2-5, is GAGVSQTPSNKVTEKGKYVELRCDPISGHTALYWYRQSLGQGPEFLIYFQGTGAADDSGLPNDRFFAVRPEGSVSTLKIQRTERGDSAVYLCASSLGNGETQYFGPGTRLLVL.

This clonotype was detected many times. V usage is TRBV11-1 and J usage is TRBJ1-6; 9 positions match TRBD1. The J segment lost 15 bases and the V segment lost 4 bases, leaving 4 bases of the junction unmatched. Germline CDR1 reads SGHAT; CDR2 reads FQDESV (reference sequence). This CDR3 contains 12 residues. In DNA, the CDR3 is TGTGCCAGCAGCTCGCCGGGACAGGGCCTCCACTTT. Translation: CASSSPGQGLHF.

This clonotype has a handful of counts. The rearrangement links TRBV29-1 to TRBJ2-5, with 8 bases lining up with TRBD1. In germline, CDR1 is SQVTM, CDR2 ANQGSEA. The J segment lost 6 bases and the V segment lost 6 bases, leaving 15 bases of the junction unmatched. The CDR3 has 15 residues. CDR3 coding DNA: TGCAGCGTGGGGGATGGACAGGGAGGCTCTAAGACCCAGTACTTC. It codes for CSVGDGQGGSKTQYF.

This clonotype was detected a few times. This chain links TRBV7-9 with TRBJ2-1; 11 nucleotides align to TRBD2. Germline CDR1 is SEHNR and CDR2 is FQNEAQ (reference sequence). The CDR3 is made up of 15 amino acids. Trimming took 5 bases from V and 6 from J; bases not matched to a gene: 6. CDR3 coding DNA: TGTGCCAGCAGCCTAACTAGCGGGAGCTCCAATGAGCAGTTCTTC. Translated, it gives CASSLTSGSSNEQFF. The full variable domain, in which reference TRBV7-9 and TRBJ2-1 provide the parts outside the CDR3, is DTGVSQNPRHKITKRGQNVTFRCDPISEHNRLYWYRQTLGQGPEFLTYFQNEAQLEKSRLLSDRFSAERPKGSFSTLEIQRTEQGDSAMYLCASSLTSGSSNEQFFGPGTRLTVL.

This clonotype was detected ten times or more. CDR3 DNA: TGTGCCAGCAGTTACTCGGTTCGATACCCGAATGAGCAGTTCTTC. Translation gives CASSYSVRYPNEQFF. The J gene is TRBJ2-1, the V gene TRBV6-2 or TRBV6-3; D unclear. This CDR3 region has 15 residues. V was clipped by 0 bases and J by 7 bases, with 13 bases between them. Looked up from germline, CDR1 is MNHEY and CDR2 is SVGEGT.

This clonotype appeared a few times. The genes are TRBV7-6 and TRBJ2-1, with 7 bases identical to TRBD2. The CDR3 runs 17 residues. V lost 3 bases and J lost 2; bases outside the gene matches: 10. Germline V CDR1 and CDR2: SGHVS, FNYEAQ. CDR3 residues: CASSLWTSLGTYNEQFF. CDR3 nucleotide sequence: TGTGCCAGCAGCTTGTGGACTAGTCTCGGCACCTACAATGAGCAGTTCTTC.

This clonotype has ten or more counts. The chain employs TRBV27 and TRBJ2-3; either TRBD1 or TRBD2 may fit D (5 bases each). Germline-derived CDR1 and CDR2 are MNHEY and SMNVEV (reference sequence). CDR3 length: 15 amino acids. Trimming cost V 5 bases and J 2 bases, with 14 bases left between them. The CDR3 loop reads CASSVGTILTDTQYF. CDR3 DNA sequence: TGTGCCAGCAGTGTTGGGACCATCCTCACAGATACGCAGTATTTT.

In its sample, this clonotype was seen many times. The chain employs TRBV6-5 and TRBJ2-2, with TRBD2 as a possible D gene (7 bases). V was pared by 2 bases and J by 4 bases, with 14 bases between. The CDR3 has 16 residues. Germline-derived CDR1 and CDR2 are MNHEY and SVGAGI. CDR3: CASSYEAGAITGELFF. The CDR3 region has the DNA TGTGCCAGCAGTTACGAGGCGGGGGCGATCACCGGGGAGCTGTTTTTT.

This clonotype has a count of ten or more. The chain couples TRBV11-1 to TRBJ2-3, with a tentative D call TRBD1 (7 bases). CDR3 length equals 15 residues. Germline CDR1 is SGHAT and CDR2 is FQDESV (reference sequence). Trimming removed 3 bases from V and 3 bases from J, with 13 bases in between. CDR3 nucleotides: TGTGCCAGCAGCTTTGGAGGGGGCGGGACAGATACGCAGTATTTT. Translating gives CASSFGGGGTDTQYF.

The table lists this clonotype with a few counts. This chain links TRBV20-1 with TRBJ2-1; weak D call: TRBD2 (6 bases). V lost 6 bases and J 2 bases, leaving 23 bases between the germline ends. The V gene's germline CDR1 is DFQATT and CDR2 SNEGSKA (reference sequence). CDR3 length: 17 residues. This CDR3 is CSAPEGTGTAPYNEQFF. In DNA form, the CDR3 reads TGCAGTGCCCCGGAGGGGACGGGGACTGCCCCCTACAATGAGCAGTTCTTC.

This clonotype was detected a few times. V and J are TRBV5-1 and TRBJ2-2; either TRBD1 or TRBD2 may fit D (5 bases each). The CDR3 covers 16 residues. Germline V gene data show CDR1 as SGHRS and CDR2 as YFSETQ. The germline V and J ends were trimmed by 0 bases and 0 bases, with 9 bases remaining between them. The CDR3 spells CASSLEGTSNTGELFF. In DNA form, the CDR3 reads TGCGCCAGCAGCTTGGAGGGGACCTCGAACACCGGGGAGCTGTTTTTT.

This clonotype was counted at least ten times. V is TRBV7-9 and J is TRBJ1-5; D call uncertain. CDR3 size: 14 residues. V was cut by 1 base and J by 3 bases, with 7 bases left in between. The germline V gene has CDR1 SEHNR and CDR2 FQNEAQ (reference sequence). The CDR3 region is CASSLGGDNQPQHF. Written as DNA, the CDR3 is TGTGCCAGCAGCTTAGGAGGCGACAATCAGCCCCAGCATTTT. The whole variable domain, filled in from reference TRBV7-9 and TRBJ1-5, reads DTGVSQNPRHKITKRGQNVTFRCDPISEHNRLYWYRQTLGQGPEFLTYFQNEAQLEKSRLLSDRFSAERPKGSFSTLEIQRTEQGDSAMYLCASSLGGDNQPQHFGDGTRLSIL.

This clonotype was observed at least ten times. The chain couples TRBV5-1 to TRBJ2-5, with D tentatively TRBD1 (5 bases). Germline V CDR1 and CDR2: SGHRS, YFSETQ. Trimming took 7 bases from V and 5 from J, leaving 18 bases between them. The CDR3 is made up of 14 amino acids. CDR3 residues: CASQMQGPGETQYF. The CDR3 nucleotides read TGCGCCAGCCAGATGCAGGGCCCTGGCGAGACCCAGTACTTC.

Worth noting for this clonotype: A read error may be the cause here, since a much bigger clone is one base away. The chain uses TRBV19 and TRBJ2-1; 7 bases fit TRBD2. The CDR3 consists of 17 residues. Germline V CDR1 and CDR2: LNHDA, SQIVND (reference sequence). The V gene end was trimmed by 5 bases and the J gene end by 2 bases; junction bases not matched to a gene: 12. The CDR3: CASSRSGLATAYNEQFF. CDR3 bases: TGTGCCAGTAGTCGTAGCGGGCTGGCTACCGCCTACAATGAGCAGTTCTTC.

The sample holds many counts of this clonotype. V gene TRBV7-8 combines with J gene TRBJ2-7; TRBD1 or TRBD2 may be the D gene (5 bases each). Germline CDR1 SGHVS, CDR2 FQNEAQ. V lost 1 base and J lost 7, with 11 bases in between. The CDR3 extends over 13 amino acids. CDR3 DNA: TGTGCCAGCAGCTTAGTTGGGGGACGGGAGCAGTACTTC. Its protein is CASSLVGGREQYF.